This paragraph reports one TCR beta chain. The CDR3 runs to 17 residues. V lost 3 bases and J lost 4; bases outside the gene matches: 6. CDR1 and CDR2 from the germline V gene are SGHTA and FQGNSA. This specimen belongs to a study of blood T cell repertoires in COVID-19. Study-level information: The United States, Italy and Spain supplied acute and convalescent COVID-19 samples. PBMCs, B-cell-depleted T cells, or T cells provided the cDNA or gDNA that made up the material.

Authors' methods: It was from reference gene primer amplification that nucleated cell counts were estimated. Produced via immunoSEQ multiplex PCR; TCRdb's table is partial and in-frame only. Clone size and the V and J calls come from that table; the DNA yielded D and trimming. This sample has about 60,000 clones; roughly 80% occur once, and the top ten carry about 10%. The sequencing sample was made of peripheral blood. The chain carries TRBV7-2 and TRBJ2-2; 12 nucleotides align to TRBD2. The source is a human donor in a cohort sampled during active COVID-19. Here the CDR3 DNA reads TGTGCCAGCAGCTTTACCGGGACTAGCGGGTTCACCGGGGAGCTGTTTTTT. This sequence encodes CASSFTGTSGFTGELFF.